Below, 21 T cell receptor beta chains from the same sample are listed, as sequenced in a study of T cell repertoires in aging, cancer and after chemotherapy. TRB rearrangements spanning V, D and J were amplified using mixed TRB-A/B primers. TCRdb fed the multiplex PCR reads into MiXCR, producing one record per CDR3 protein. Here the sample spans 10,000 or so distinct CDR3 sequences, about 31% being singletons. The template was genomic DNA from peripheral blood, not RNA. The specimen was blood. All receptors come from a human donor in good health. The donor label of this sample is uncertain.

This clonotype counts as medium-sized. The J gene is TRBJ2-5, the V gene TRBV6-1; D is unclear. V was clipped by 6 bases and J by 5 bases, with 7 bases between them. CDR1 is MNHNS, CDR2 SASEGT, per germline. This CDR3 comprises 11 residues. Written as DNA, the CDR3 is TGTGCCAGCAGGAAGCTGGAGACCCAGTACTTC. Encoded protein: CASRKLETQYF.

This clonotype was observed a few times. The chain combines TRBV6-1 with TRBJ1-5, with D perhaps TRBD1 (6 bases). V was cut by 4 bases and J by 6 bases, with 13 bases left in between. The germline V gene has CDR1 MNHNS and CDR2 SASEGT. The CDR3 sequence is 14 residues long. The CDR3 DNA follows: TGTGCCAGCAGTGGAGCAGGGGTAGGTCAGCCCCAGCATTTT. Amino acid sequence: CASSGAGVGQPQHF.

The chain links TRBV7-2 to TRBJ1-5; maybe TRBD1 (6 bases). CDR1 and CDR2 (germline): SGHTA, FQGNSA. Trimming removed 4 bases at V and 5 bases at J, with 12 bases between. The CDR3 is 14 amino acids. As DNA, the CDR3 is TGTGCCAGCAGCTCTACAGGGCCTCATCAGCCCCAGCATTTT. The encoded protein is CASSSTGPHQPQHF.

This chain joins TRBV19 and TRBJ1-1; 7 bases are shared with TRBD1. CDR1 is LNHDA and CDR2 is SQIVND in the germline V gene (reference sequence). CDR3 size: 16 residues. The ends lost 10 bases at V and 0 bases at J; junction bases unmatched: 14. The CDR3 bases are TGTGCCACCAACCCCTCGGGACAGACCATGAACACTGAAGCTTTCTTT. Protein: CATNPSGQTMNTEAFF.

This clonotype has just a few counts. The chain recombines TRBV6-2 or TRBV6-3 with TRBJ2-5; 12 bases match TRBD2. The CDR3 has 18 residues. Germline CDR1 reads MNHEY; CDR2 reads SVGEGT. V shed 0 bases, J shed 5 bases, and the junction held 10 bases outside the gene matches. CDR3 bases: TGTGCCAGCAGTTACTCGAGAGTGACTAGCGGGAGATGGGAGACCCAGTACTTC. This translates into CASSYSRVTSGRWETQYF.

This sequence joins TRBV19 and TRBJ1-1; 9 bases are a match to TRBD1. V shed 4 bases, J shed 4 bases, and the junction held 7 bases outside the gene matches. CDR3 length: 15 amino acids. Per germline, CDR1 LNHDA and CDR2 SQIVND (reference sequence). Here the CDR3 DNA reads TGTGCCAGTAGTAAAGCGACAGGGGGTGGCACTGAAGCTTTCTTT. Protein: CASSKATGGGTEAFF.

The chain combines TRBV27 with TRBJ1-3; possibly TRBD1 for D (5 bases). The CDR3 contains 15 residues. Trimming left V 5 bases short and J 4 bases short, with 15 bases between. Germline V gene data show CDR1 as MNHEY and CDR2 as SMNVEV (reference sequence). CDR3 DNA: TGTGCCAGCAGTGCCGGGACTCGCGAAGGAAACACCATATATTTT. Protein product: CASSAGTREGNTIYF.

The J gene is TRBJ1-3, the V gene TRBV14; D remains ambiguous. Germline V gene sequence: CDR1 SGHDN, CDR2 FVKESK. Trimming cost V 4 bases and J 0 bases, with 7 bases left between them. The CDR3 has 14 amino acids. The CDR3 loop is CASSPGFSGNTIYF. For the CDR3, the DNA is TGTGCCAGCAGCCCAGGCTTCTCTGGAAACACCATATATTTT.

This clonotype turned up a few times. In nucleotides, the CDR3 is TGTGCCAGCAGTTCAGGGACAGGCCCGAGCTCTGGAAACACCATATATTTT. Translation: CASSSGTGPSSGNTIYF. The chain recombines TRBV12-3 or TRBV12-4 with TRBJ1-3; 8 positions agree with TRBD1. J gave up 0 bases and V 4 bases, and 8 bases lay outside the gene matches. The CDR3 covers 17 residues.

J is TRBJ2-7 and V is TRBV6-5, with D perhaps matching TRBD1 (6 bases). The V gene lost 5 bases and the J gene lost 7 bases, with 24 bases spanning the gap. This CDR3 has 16 amino acids. Germline CDR1 is MNHEY and CDR2 is SVGAGI. The CDR3 reads CASSAEVGHRVSEQYF. In nucleotides, the CDR3 is TGTGCCAGCAGTGCCGAGGTGGGACACCGAGTTTCGGAGCAGTACTTC.

Only a few counts were recorded for this clonotype. The CDR3 reads CASSRVTSSYEQYF. The CDR3 DNA follows: TGTGCCAGCAGTCGCGTTACTAGTTCCTACGAGCAGTACTTC. The chain combines TRBV12-3 or TRBV12-4 with TRBJ2-7; weak D call: TRBD2 (5 bases). Trimming pared 5 bases from V and 1 base from J, leaving 12 bases between. This CDR3 contains 14 residues.

The chain combines TRBV27 with TRBJ1-2; D not resolved. In germline, CDR1 is MNHEY, CDR2 SMNVEV (reference sequence). The V and J ends lost 6 bases and 1 base respectively, with 6 bases between them. This CDR3 is 12 amino acids long. The CDR3 DNA follows: TGTGCCAGCAGGGGGAATAACTATGGCTACACCTTC. Protein product: CASRGNNYGYTF.

The rearrangement uses TRBV7-9 and TRBJ1-6; tentative D call: TRBD1 (5 bases). CDR1 is SEHNR, CDR2 FQNEAQ, per germline (reference sequence). This CDR3 region has 15 residues. V was trimmed by 4 bases and J by 10 bases, leaving 17 bases between them. The CDR3 reads CASSSGPGPRSPLHF. As DNA, the CDR3 is TGTGCCAGCAGCTCCGGGCCAGGGCCTAGGTCACCCCTCCACTTT. The whole variable domain, remainder taken from reference TRBV7-9 and TRBJ1-6, is DTGVSQNPRHKITKRGQNVTFRCDPISEHNRLYWYRQTLGQGPEFLTYFQNEAQLEKSRLLSDRFSAERPKGSFSTLEIQRTEQGDSAMYLCASSSGPGPRSPLHFGNGTRLTVT.

CDR3 amino acids: CSVEPRQGNTDTQYF. The CDR3 DNA sequence: TGCAGCGTTGAACCAAGACAGGGGAACACAGATACGCAGTATTTT. The chain joins TRBV29-1 to TRBJ2-3, with TRBD1 identical over 8 bases. Germline lookup yields CDR1 SQVTM and CDR2 ANQGSEA. The CDR3 has 15 residues. V was pared by 2 bases and J by 2 bases, with 6 bases of the junction left unmatched.

The chain carries TRBV7-9 and TRBJ1-6; D is ambiguous. The CDR3 runs 16 residues. Trimming took 1 base from V and 8 from J, leaving 15 bases between them. From germline, CDR1 is SEHNR and CDR2 FQNEAQ (reference sequence). CDR3 sequence (DNA): TGTGCCAGCAGCTTAGGACACCTTCCAGACCATTCACCCCTCCACTTT. It translates to CASSLGHLPDHSPLHF.

The CDR3 is CSAEIDTSGNTIYF. CDR3 nucleotides: TGCAGTGCCGAAATCGACACATCTGGAAACACCATATATTTT. V gene TRBV20-1 combines with J gene TRBJ1-3; D is undetermined. Germline V gene data show CDR1 as DFQATT and CDR2 as SNEGSKA (reference sequence). The CDR3 extends over 14 amino acids. V was trimmed by 6 bases and J by 1 base, leaving 13 bases between them.

The chain recombines TRBV6-2 or TRBV6-3 with TRBJ1-5; D possibly corresponds to TRBD1 (6 bases). Trimming shortened V by 8 bases and J by 0 bases, and 17 bases separated the two germline ends. Germline CDR1 reads MNHEY; CDR2 reads SVGEGT. The CDR3 is 16 residues long. CDR3 sequence (DNA): TGTGCCAGCGCGGAGGGGGTGAGTGTTAGCAATCAGCCCCAGCATTTT. This sequence encodes CASAEGVSVSNQPQHF.

This clonotype was seen a handful of times. The chain recombines TRBV6-2 or TRBV6-3 with TRBJ2-1; 10 bases align to TRBD2. The CDR3 covers 15 residues. The V and J ends lost 4 bases and 7 bases, in that order; junction bases with no gene match: 7. From germline, CDR1 is MNHEY and CDR2 SVGEGT. The CDR3 spells CASSFLAGVGNEQFF. The DNA for the CDR3 is TGTGCCAGCAGTTTCCTAGCGGGAGTTGGGAATGAGCAGTTCTTC.

This CDR3 reads CASSSSGVRNTEAFF. DNA of the CDR3: TGTGCCAGCAGTTCTTCAGGGGTCAGGAACACTGAAGCTTTCTTT. The chain joins TRBV12-3 or TRBV12-4 to TRBJ1-1, with D possibly matching TRBD1 (6 bases). V dropped 4 bases and J dropped 1 base, with 13 bases sitting between them. This CDR3 contains 15 residues.

This clonotype is categorized as medium-sized. This sequence joins TRBV29-1 and TRBJ2-3; 14 bases map to TRBD2. The V gene's germline CDR1 is SQVTM and CDR2 ANQGSEA. This CDR3 contains 15 residues. Trimming took 7 bases from V and 2 from J; bases not matched to a gene: 5. The CDR3 loop reads CSAGTSGSPTDTQYF. The CDR3 DNA reads TGCAGCGCAGGGACTAGCGGGAGTCCCACAGATACGCAGTATTTT.

As regards this clonotype: This may arise from a read error, as a much more abundant clone is one base away. The gene calls are TRBV11-1 and TRBJ2-1; 8 nucleotides line up with TRBD1. The CDR3 sequence is 14 residues long. Germline-derived CDR1 and CDR2 are SGHAT and FQDESV (reference sequence). Trimming at V came to 1 base and at J to 8 bases, leaving 4 bases not matched to a gene. The CDR3 region has the DNA TGTGCCAGCAGCTTAGTGGACAGGGCCTATGAGCAGTTCTTC. It codes for CASSLVDRAYEQFF.